These 7 T cell receptor beta chains came from one sample sequenced in a study of Ad26.COV2.S vaccination and SARS-CoV-2 variants. Produced via immunoSEQ multiplex PCR; TCRdb's table is partial and in-frame only. The data hold roughly 500,000 clones, with roughly nine tenths observed a single time. Treatment meaning: roughly 18 received Ad26.COV2.S at low or high dose, single or two shots; about 5 received placebo; per-sample allocation not given. Each sample was drawn 63 days after the first injection (of vaccine or placebo). The sequencing used peripheral blood, collected in a trial of Ad26.COV2.S vaccine versus placebo. Source of these receptors: a person between 18 and 65 years old who received the Ad26.COV2.S COVID-19 vaccine or a placebo.

This chain connects TRBV24-1 to TRBJ2-1; 9 positions agree with TRBD2. With V trimmed by 0 bases and J by 6 bases, 8 bases remained unmatched. CDR1 and CDR2 (germline): KGHDR, SFDVKD. CDR3 length: 17 residues. As DNA, the CDR3 is TGTGCCACCAGTGATTTGGGTCGCGGGAGGGGGGGCAATGAGCAGTTCTTC. Translating it yields CATSDLGRGRGGNEQFF.

The J gene is TRBJ1-1, the V gene TRBV10-3; tentatively, D is TRBD1 (6 bases). The CDR3 covers 14 residues. The ends were cut back, 4 bases at V and 1 base at J, with 10 bases in the middle. The V gene's germline CDR1 is ENHRY and CDR2 SYGVKD. CDR3 amino acids: CAISVTGGNTEAFF. Here the CDR3 DNA reads TGTGCCATCAGTGTGACAGGAGGGAACACTGAAGCTTTCTTT.

The V gene is TRBV20-1, the J gene TRBJ1-2; D might be TRBD1 (6 bases). Germline V lookup: CDR1 DFQATT, CDR2 SNEGSKA (reference sequence). CDR3 size: 13 residues. The ends were cut back, 3 bases at V and 2 bases at J, with 10 bases in the middle. CDR3 nucleotides: TGCAGTGCTAGTCTTGGACAGAACTATGGCTACACCTTC. Amino acid sequence: CSASLGQNYGYTF.

This clone was counted between two and nine times. The chain links TRBV5-4 to TRBJ2-7; 9 bases are shared with TRBD2. The J segment lost 0 bases and the V segment lost 4 bases, leaving 2 bases of the junction unmatched. This CDR3 has 14 residues. Per the germline V gene, CDR1 is SGHNT and CDR2 is YYREEE (reference sequence). CDR3 sequence (DNA): TGTGCCAGCAGCCATAGCGGGGGCTCCTACGAGCAGTACTTC. It yields the protein CASSHSGGSYEQYF.

This clone occurred once. The chain joins TRBV19 to TRBJ1-5; tentatively, D is TRBD1 (5 bases). The germline V and J ends were trimmed by 7 bases and 2 bases, with 18 bases remaining between them. The CDR3 consists of 16 residues. From germline, CDR1 is LNHDA and CDR2 SQIVND (reference sequence). The CDR3: CASTLGRNFGNQPQHF. The CDR3 DNA reads TGTGCCAGTACCCTGGGACGGAATTTTGGCAATCAGCCCCAGCATTTT.

The rearrangement uses TRBV29-1 and TRBJ1-1; the match to TRBD1 covers 10 bases. V lost 3 bases, J lost 5 bases, and 3 bases stayed unmatched. Germline assignment: CDR1 SQVTM and CDR2 ANQGSEA. The CDR3 extends over 13 amino acids. This chain's CDR3 is CSVEDRGGTEAFF. DNA for the CDR3: TGCAGCGTTGAGGACAGGGGGGGTACTGAAGCTTTCTTT.

This sequence joins TRBV2 and TRBJ2-6; possible D gene TRBD2, 5 bases. The CDR3 length is 15 residues. CDR1 is SNHLY, CDR2 FYNNEI, per germline. The germline V and J ends were trimmed by 2 bases and 2 bases, with 7 bases remaining between them. CDR3 coding DNA: TGTGCCAGCAGTGAAACGAGGGCTGGGGCCAACGTCCTGACTTTC. Protein sequence: CASSETRAGANVLTF.